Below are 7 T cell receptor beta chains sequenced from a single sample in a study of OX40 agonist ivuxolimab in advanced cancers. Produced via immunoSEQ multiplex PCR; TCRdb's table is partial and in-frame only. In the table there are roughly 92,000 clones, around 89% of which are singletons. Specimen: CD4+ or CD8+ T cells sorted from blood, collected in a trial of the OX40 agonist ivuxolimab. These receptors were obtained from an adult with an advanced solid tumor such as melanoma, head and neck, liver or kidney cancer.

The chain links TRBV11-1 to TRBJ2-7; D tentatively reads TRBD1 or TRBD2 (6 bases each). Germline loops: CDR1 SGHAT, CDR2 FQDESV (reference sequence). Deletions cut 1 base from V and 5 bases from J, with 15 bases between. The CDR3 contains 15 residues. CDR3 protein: CASSLGGVGAHEQYF. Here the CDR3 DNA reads TGTGCCAGCAGCTTAGGCGGGGTGGGGGCCCACGAGCAGTACTTC.

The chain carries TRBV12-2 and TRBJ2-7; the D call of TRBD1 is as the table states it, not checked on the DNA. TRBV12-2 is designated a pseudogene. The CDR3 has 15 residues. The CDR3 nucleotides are TGTGCAAGTCGCTTGGTCGACACTCCCACCTACGAGCAGTACTTC. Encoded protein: CASRLVDTPTYEQYF.

The CDR3 protein is CASSIVAQSNTEAFF. DNA for the CDR3: TGTGCCAGTAGTATAGTAGCCCAGTCTAACACTGAAGCTTTCTTT. This chain uses TRBV19 with TRBJ1-1; D is uncertain. The CDR3 consists of 15 residues. V dropped 1 base and J dropped 2 bases, with 11 bases sitting between them. CDR1 is LNHDA and CDR2 is SQIVND in the germline V gene (reference sequence). Full variable domain (outside the CDR3, taken from reference TRBV19 and TRBJ1-1): DGGITQSPKYLFRKEGQNVTLSCEQNLNHDAMYWYRQDPGQGLRLIYYSQIVNDFQKGDIAEGYSVSREKKESFPLTVTSAQKNPTAFYLCASSIVAQSNTEAFFGQGTRLTVV.

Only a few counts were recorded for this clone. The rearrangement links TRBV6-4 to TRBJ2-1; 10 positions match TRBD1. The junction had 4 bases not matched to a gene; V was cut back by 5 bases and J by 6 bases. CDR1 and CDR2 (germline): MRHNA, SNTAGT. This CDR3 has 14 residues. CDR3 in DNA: TGTGCCAGCAGTCTCCGGGACAGGGGCAATGAGCAGTTCTTC. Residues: CASSLRDRGNEQFF.

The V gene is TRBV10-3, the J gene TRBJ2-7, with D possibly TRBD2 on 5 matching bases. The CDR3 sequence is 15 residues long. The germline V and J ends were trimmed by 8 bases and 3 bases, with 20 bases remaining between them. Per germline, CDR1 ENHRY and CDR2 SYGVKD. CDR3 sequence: CAILRAEGPSYEQYF. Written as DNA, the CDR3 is TGTGCCATCCTCCGAGCCGAGGGCCCCAGCTACGAGCAGTACTTC.

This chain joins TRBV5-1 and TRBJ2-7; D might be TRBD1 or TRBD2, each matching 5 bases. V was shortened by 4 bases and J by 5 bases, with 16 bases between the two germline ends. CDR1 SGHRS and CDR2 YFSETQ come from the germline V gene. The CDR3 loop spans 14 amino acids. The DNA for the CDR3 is TGCGCCAGCAGCCCAGGGTTCCCGAGGGACGAGCAGTACTTC. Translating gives CASSPGFPRDEQYF.

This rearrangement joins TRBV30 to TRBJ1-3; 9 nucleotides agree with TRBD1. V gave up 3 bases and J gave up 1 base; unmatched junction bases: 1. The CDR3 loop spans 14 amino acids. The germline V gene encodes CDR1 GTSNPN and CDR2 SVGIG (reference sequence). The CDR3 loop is CAWSGTGSGNTIYF. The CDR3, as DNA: TGTGCCTGGAGCGGGACAGGGTCTGGAAACACCATATATTTT.